A selection of T cell receptor beta chains follows, all from one sample in a study of vaccination effects on CD4 cells after COVID-19. Here immunoSEQ multiplex PCR was the method, and the copy in TCRdb shows in-frame clones only, minus some. Of about 22,000 clones in the sample, 60% to 75% were seen once. No antigen has been assigned to these receptors. The specimen comprised CD4+ T cells from PBMCs cultured with HCoV-NL63 spike peptides, sampled after COVID-19 vaccination. The receptors here all came from a human donor who received a COVID-19 vaccine. Each CDR3 is given with its conserved first and last residue. Fields, in order: J gene, D gene, clone size, V gene, CDR3 DNA, CDR3 protein. A D gene is named only where the DNA matches it firmly. Clone size is not always given. Where it is, it says once, few, many or a class for expanded clones.

j_call: TRBJ1-6; d_call: TRBD1; clone_size: .; v_call: TRBV5-4; cdr3_nt: TGTGCCAGCAGCTCTTACCCGGGGACAGGGGGTTCACCCCTCCACTTT; cdr3_aa: CASSSYPGTGGSPLHF
j_call: TRBJ2-7; d_call: .; clone_size: .; v_call: TRBV6-5; cdr3_nt: TGTGCCAGCAGTTTCGACTATTCCTACGAGCAGTACTTC; cdr3_aa: CASSFDYSYEQYF
j_call: TRBJ1-2; d_call: .; clone_size: .; v_call: TRBV5-4; cdr3_nt: TGTGCCAGCAGCTTGGGAGTGGAGTATGGCTACACCTTC; cdr3_aa: CASSLGVEYGYTF
j_call: TRBJ1-5; d_call: .; clone_size: .; v_call: TRBV6-7; cdr3_nt: TGTGCCAGCAGTTGCCCTGGCGGGTTCCTAGAGCCCCAGCATTTT; cdr3_aa: CASSCPGGFLEPQHF
j_call: TRBJ2-7; d_call: TRBD1; clone_size: few; v_call: TRBV29-1; cdr3_nt: TGCAGCGTTGAAGGGACAGGACCCGTAACCTACGAGCAGTACTTC; cdr3_aa: CSVEGTGPVTYEQYF
j_call: TRBJ1-4; d_call: TRBD1; clone_size: .; v_call: TRBV10-2; cdr3_nt: TGCGCCAGCAGTGCTTGGACAGGGGGAAATGAAAAACTGTTTTTT; cdr3_aa: CASSAWTGGNEKLFF
j_call: TRBJ2-1; d_call: TRBD1; clone_size: .; v_call: TRBV27; cdr3_nt: TGTGCCAGCAGGAAAGCAGGGGGTCGGGAGCAGTTCTTC; cdr3_aa: CASRKAGGREQFF
j_call: TRBJ1-1; d_call: .; clone_size: .; v_call: TRBV6-2/TRBV6-3; cdr3_nt: TGTGCCAGCAGTTCCCCTGGGTCTAACACTGAAGCTTTCTTT; cdr3_aa: CASSSPGSNTEAFF
j_call: TRBJ2-1; d_call: .; clone_size: .; v_call: TRBV6-4; cdr3_nt: TGTGCCAGCAGGGCAGGGGCCTTGGCTTACAATGAGCAGTTCTTC; cdr3_aa: CASRAGALAYNEQFF
j_call: TRBJ2-2; d_call: .; clone_size: few; v_call: TRBV5-1; cdr3_nt: TGCGCCAGCAGCGGTGGACAGTCCGGGGAGCTGTTTTTT; cdr3_aa: CASSGGQSGELFF
j_call: TRBJ2-2; d_call: .; clone_size: .; v_call: TRBV2; cdr3_nt: TGTGCCAGCAGTGAAGGTTTTAACACCGGGGAGCTGTTTTTT; cdr3_aa: CASSEGFNTGELFF
j_call: TRBJ2-2; d_call: .; clone_size: .; v_call: TRBV18; cdr3_nt: TGTGCCAGCTCACCCAGCGGAGGCCCCACCGGGGAGCTGTTTTTT; cdr3_aa: CASSPSGGPTGELFF
j_call: TRBJ2-1; d_call: .; clone_size: .; v_call: TRBV7-2; cdr3_nt: TGTGCCAGCAGCTTAATTGCCTTTGAGCAGTTCTTC; cdr3_aa: CASSLIAFEQFF
j_call: TRBJ2-3; d_call: TRBD1; clone_size: .; v_call: TRBV7-9; cdr3_nt: TGTGCCAGCAGCCAACAGGGGAAAGATACGCAGTATTTT; cdr3_aa: CASSQQGKDTQYF
j_call: TRBJ1-2; d_call: .; clone_size: few; v_call: TRBV5-1; cdr3_nt: TGCGCCAGCAGCCGTGAACAGTCAATCTATGGCTACACCTTC; cdr3_aa: CASSREQSIYGYTF
j_call: TRBJ1-4; d_call: .; clone_size: .; v_call: TRBV6-5; cdr3_nt: TGTGCCACCAATCGAGGGGGGACTAATGAAAAACTGTTTTTT; cdr3_aa: CATNRGGTNEKLFF
j_call: TRBJ1-2; d_call: .; clone_size: .; v_call: TRBV27; cdr3_nt: TGTGCCAGCAGTTTAGGGGGACGCTATGGCTACACCTTC; cdr3_aa: CASSLGGRYGYTF
j_call: TRBJ2-1; d_call: .; clone_size: .; v_call: TRBV6-5; cdr3_nt: TGTGCCAGCGAGCGGGCCTCCTACAATGAGCAGTTCTTC; cdr3_aa: CASERASYNEQFF
j_call: TRBJ2-1; d_call: TRBD2; clone_size: .; v_call: TRBV4-1; cdr3_nt: TGCGCCAGCAGCCAAAGCGGGAATTCCTACAATGAGCAGTTCTTC; cdr3_aa: CASSQSGNSYNEQFF
j_call: TRBJ2-3; d_call: .; clone_size: .; v_call: TRBV3-1/TRBV3-2; cdr3_nt: TGTGCCAGCAGCCACCCCACAGATACGCAGTATTTT; cdr3_aa: CASSHPTDTQYF
j_call: TRBJ1-1; d_call: .; clone_size: .; v_call: TRBV6-5; cdr3_nt: TGTGCCAGCAGTTACTTCGGGGCCACTGAAGCTTTCTTT; cdr3_aa: CASSYFGATEAFF
j_call: TRBJ1-2; d_call: .; clone_size: .; v_call: TRBV2; cdr3_nt: TGTGCCAGCAGTTTGACAGGACCCCACTATGGCTACACCTTC; cdr3_aa: CASSLTGPHYGYTF
j_call: TRBJ2-3; d_call: .; clone_size: .; v_call: TRBV10-1; cdr3_nt: TGCGCCAGCAGTGTGCACGTAGATAGCACAGATACGCAGTATTTT; cdr3_aa: CASSVHVDSTDTQYF
j_call: TRBJ2-5; d_call: .; clone_size: .; v_call: TRBV14; cdr3_nt: TGTGCCAGCAGCCAAGGAGGGACTCCCTGGGCGGAGACCCAGTACTTC; cdr3_aa: CASSQGGTPWAETQYF
j_call: TRBJ2-3; d_call: TRBD1; clone_size: .; v_call: TRBV7-9; cdr3_nt: TGTGCCAGCAGCAAGGGACAGCTATTTAGCACAGATACGCAGTATTTT; cdr3_aa: CASSKGQLFSTDTQYF
j_call: TRBJ2-7; d_call: TRBD2; clone_size: .; v_call: TRBV3-1/TRBV3-2; cdr3_nt: TGTGCCAGCAGCCCCACCGGACTAGCGGGGGGGCTGCAGTACTTC; cdr3_aa: CASSPTGLAGGLQYF
j_call: TRBJ2-7; d_call: .; clone_size: .; v_call: TRBV2; cdr3_nt: TGTGCCAGCACTTCCCTCTACTACGAGCAGTACTTC; cdr3_aa: CASTSLYYEQYF
j_call: TRBJ1-3; d_call: TRBD1; clone_size: few; v_call: TRBV18; cdr3_nt: TGTGCCAGCTCACCCCTACAGGGACAGTCTGGAAACACCATATATTTT; cdr3_aa: CASSPLQGQSGNTIYF
j_call: TRBJ1-1; d_call: .; clone_size: .; v_call: TRBV19; cdr3_nt: TGTGCCAGTAGTTTTGGAGGTAACACTGAAGCTTTCTTT; cdr3_aa: CASSFGGNTEAFF
j_call: TRBJ1-3; d_call: .; clone_size: .; v_call: TRBV30; cdr3_nt: TGTGCCTGGAGTGTACGGGGGGCTGGAAACACCATATATTTT; cdr3_aa: CAWSVRGAGNTIYF
j_call: TRBJ2-7; d_call: TRBD2; clone_size: .; v_call: TRBV4-1; cdr3_nt: TGCGCCAGCAGCCATATGACTAGCGGGATGTACGAGCAGTACTTC; cdr3_aa: CASSHMTSGMYEQYF
j_call: TRBJ2-7; d_call: .; clone_size: few; v_call: TRBV10-3; cdr3_nt: TGTGCCATCAGTGAGTCCTGGGAGGACTCAAGCTCCTACGAGCAGTACTTC; cdr3_aa: CAISESWEDSSSYEQYF
j_call: TRBJ2-3; d_call: TRBD2; clone_size: few; v_call: TRBV10-3; cdr3_nt: TGTGCCATCAACACACTAGCGGGGGGGCGGGATACGCAGTATTTT; cdr3_aa: CAINTLAGGRDTQYF
j_call: TRBJ1-4; d_call: .; clone_size: .; v_call: TRBV18; cdr3_nt: TGTGCCAGCTCACCAGCCGTGGTACAGGGCGGTGAAAAACTGTTTTTT; cdr3_aa: CASSPAVVQGGEKLFF
j_call: TRBJ2-7; d_call: .; clone_size: once; v_call: TRBV28; cdr3_nt: TGTGCCAGCAGTTTGCCAGGGCTCGACGAGCAGTACTTC; cdr3_aa: CASSLPGLDEQYF
j_call: TRBJ2-5; d_call: TRBD2; clone_size: few; v_call: TRBV5-1; cdr3_nt: TGCGCCAGCAGCACTAGCGGGGGGGTCCAAGAGACCCAGTACTTC; cdr3_aa: CASSTSGGVQETQYF
j_call: TRBJ1-3; d_call: .; clone_size: .; v_call: TRBV5-1; cdr3_nt: TGCGCCAGCAGCTATGGGACGGCCGCTGGAAACACCATATATTTT; cdr3_aa: CASSYGTAAGNTIYF
j_call: TRBJ2-3; d_call: TRBD1; clone_size: .; v_call: TRBV19; cdr3_nt: TGTGCCAGTAGTACCGGAGGACAGGTCACAGATACGCAGTATTTT; cdr3_aa: CASSTGGQVTDTQYF
j_call: TRBJ2-4; d_call: .; clone_size: .; v_call: TRBV5-4; cdr3_nt: TGTGCCAGCGAGAGGGCCGGGAAAAACATTCAGTACTTC; cdr3_aa: CASERAGKNIQYF
j_call: TRBJ2-1; d_call: .; clone_size: few; v_call: TRBV9; cdr3_nt: TGTGCCAGCAGCGTAGGCTACAATGAGCAGTTCTTC; cdr3_aa: CASSVGYNEQFF
j_call: TRBJ1-2; d_call: TRBD1; clone_size: few; v_call: TRBV7-8; cdr3_nt: TGTGCCAGCAGCCCGGGGCAGGGGGACTATGGCTACACCTTC; cdr3_aa: CASSPGQGDYGYTF